This T cell receptor beta chain was observed in a study of post-analysis software for immune sequencing data. As for the study in general: Included among the disease courses, which were recorded for the cohort, were relapsing-remitting, secondary progressive and progressive-relapsing multiple sclerosis.

Study-level results: Batch-mates among the samples co-clustered strongly by F measure. In patients, five or six TRBV segments were more frequent than in controls, with TRBV5-6, TRBV5-1 and TRBV20-1 among them. Multiple sclerosis was associated with a significant reduction in normalized Chao1 diversity relative to controls.

Trimming took 9 bases from V and 1 from J; bases not matched to a gene: 0. CDR1 is ENHRY and CDR2 is SYGVKD in the germline V gene. The CDR3 has 12 residues. Prepared TCR beta cDNA libraries contained unique molecular identifiers. TCRdb passed the PCR reads through MiXCR, listing each CDR3 protein once. Altogether 400,000 to 500,000 distinct CDR3 sequences are present, 30% to 45% being singletons, with the ten largest covering less than 8%. Note on this clonotype: Its target is unknown.

The sequenced sample consisted of blood. This clonotype was sampled from a girl aged 2 to 10 with multiple sclerosis. This chain connects TRBV10-3 to TRBJ1-5; 7 nucleotides align to TRBD1. CDR3 sequence reads: CAIQGSNQPQHF. CDR3 bases: TGTGCCATACAGGGGAGCAATCAGCCCCAGCATTTT.